This T cell receptor beta chain came from a study of identical twins. Study-wide points: Beta clonotypes that were abundant in cord blood contained fewer insertions, a pattern absent from memory repertoires.

As regards this clonotype: As yet, its antigen is unknown.

MiXCR was run by TCRdb on the 5' RACE reads, yielding one entry per CDR3 protein. The table lists more than 350,000 distinct CDR3 sequences, approximately 9.1% of them singletons. With 3 bases removed from V and 7 bases from J, the gap between germline ends came to 11 bases. Germline lookup yields CDR1 SGHRS and CDR2 YFSETQ. The CDR3 has 14 amino acids. The chain uses TRBV5-1 and TRBJ1-6; tentative D call: TRBD1 (6 bases). This receptor was obtained from a woman aged 50 to 65 in good health. Sequencing was done on a sample of naive T cells sorted from blood. The CDR3 nucleotides read TGCGCCAGCAGCTCCTCTACAGGGAATTCACCCCTCCACTTT. Translating gives CASSSSTGNSPLHF. The full variable domain, completed using reference TRBV5-1 and TRBJ1-6, is KAGVTQTPRYLIKTRGQQVTLSCSPISGHRSVSWYQQTPGQGLQFLFEYFSETQRNKGNFPGRFSGRQFSNSRSEMNVSTLELGDSALYLCASSSSTGNSPLHFGNGTRLTVT.